The 19 T cell receptor beta chains presented below share a single source sample, sequenced in a study of glioma-infiltrating T cells. Amplification of TCR alpha and beta CDR3 regions from RNA used iRepertoire nested multiplex PCR. Via MiXCR, TCRdb re-called the multiplex PCR reads, giving one row per CDR3 protein. Of approximately 120,000 distinct CDR3 sequences detected, 25% to 30% appear once; the ten largest clones hold under 45%. Material: glioma tissue, nonneoplastic brain tissue, or PBMCs (not recorded which). The source is a human donor with low-grade glioma or glioblastoma, undergoing nonglioma brain surgery, or in good health (not recorded which).

This clonotype was observed at least ten times. The chain recombines TRBV27 with TRBJ2-3; TRBD1 agrees at 7 bases. The germline CDR1 and CDR2 sequences are MNHEY and SMNVEV (reference sequence). V trimming: 3 bases; J trimming: 4 bases; junction bases outside the gene matches: 1. CDR3 length: 13 amino acids. CDR3 in amino acids: CASSFQGADTQYF. The CDR3 DNA reads TGTGCCAGCAGTTTCCAGGGGGCAGATACGCAGTATTTT.

This clonotype was seen a few times. The chain employs TRBV4-2 and TRBJ2-5; 9 bases line up with TRBD2. The CDR3 extends over 14 amino acids. Germline V gene data show CDR1 as LGHNA and CDR2 as YNFKEQ. The junction had 6 bases not matched to a gene; V was cut back by 5 bases and J by 5 bases. This CDR3 reads CASSSRGGDETQYF. The CDR3 DNA reads as TGTGCCAGCAGCTCGCGGGGGGGCGATGAGACCCAGTACTTC.

As for this clonotype: The junction does not match germline at one end; this may be a read error. The chain combines TRBV12-3 or TRBV12-4 with TRBJ1-1; D call uncertain. The CDR3 has 15 amino acids. The DNA of the CDR3 is TGTGCCAGCAACCCAGGTGGTAGGGTTAACACTGAATCTTTCTTT. It encodes CASNPGGRVNTESFF.

Ten or more counts support this clonotype. The rearrangement uses TRBV24-1 and TRBJ2-7; D is unclear. This CDR3 has 11 residues. CDR1 and CDR2 from the germline V gene are KGHDR and SFDVKD. V lost 1 base, J lost 3 bases, and 0 bases lay in between. As DNA, the CDR3 is TGTGCCACCAGTGATTTCTACGAGCAGTACTTC. This translates into CATSDFYEQYF.

The table lists this clonotype with many counts. CDR3 nucleotides: TGCAGCGTTGAAGACTACTATGGCTACACCTTC. Protein sequence: CSVEDYYGYTF. The chain carries TRBV29-1 and TRBJ1-2; D is undetermined. The V and J ends lost 0 bases and 3 bases respectively, with 2 bases between them. Germline CDR1 reads SQVTM; CDR2 reads ANQGSEA. The CDR3 contains 11 residues.

This clonotype was detected many times. The chain employs TRBV2 and TRBJ2-1; D perhaps matches TRBD2 (7 bases). V was cut by 4 bases and J by 1 base, with 11 bases left in between. In germline, CDR1 is SNHLY, CDR2 FYNNEI. CDR3 length: 15 amino acids. CDR3 in amino acids: CASSGGGGSYNEQFF. CDR3 DNA: TGTGCCAGCAGTGGAGGGGGGGGTTCCTACAATGAGCAGTTCTTC.

This clonotype was observed at least ten times. The V call is TRBV7-2, the J call TRBJ2-3, with TRBD2 matching 8 bases. The CDR3 has 18 amino acids. V shed 3 bases, J shed 1 base, and the junction held 12 bases outside the gene matches. The germline CDR1 and CDR2 sequences are SGHTA and FQGNSA. The CDR3 loop is CASSFPQLGGAGTDTQYF. CDR3 nucleotides: TGTGCCAGCAGCTTCCCCCAGCTCGGGGGGGCGGGCACAGATACGCAGTATTTT.

The chain links TRBV4-2 to TRBJ2-7; D might be TRBD1 or TRBD2, each matching 5 bases. Germline V lookup: CDR1 LGHNA, CDR2 YNFKEQ. V dropped 0 bases and J dropped 3 bases, with 12 bases sitting between them. The CDR3 is made up of 15 amino acids. The CDR3 here is CASSQEFGAGYEQYF. CDR3 DNA sequence: TGTGCCAGCAGCCAAGAGTTCGGGGCAGGCTACGAGCAGTACTTC.

This clonotype was counted at least ten times. V and J are TRBV20-1 and TRBJ2-5; 11 bases fit TRBD2. Germline CDR1 DFQATT, CDR2 SNEGSKA (reference sequence). This CDR3 is 15 amino acids long. The J segment lost 7 bases and the V segment lost 3 bases, leaving 10 bases of the junction unmatched. CDR3 sequence reads: CSASGIAGGLVTQYF. CDR3 coding DNA: TGCAGTGCTAGTGGAATAGCGGGGGGGTTGGTGACCCAGTACTTC.

This clonotype was recorded at least ten times. This chain joins TRBV7-2 and TRBJ2-7; weak D call: TRBD2 (5 bases). The CDR3 sequence is 15 residues long. V was trimmed by 2 bases and J by 2 bases, leaving 13 bases between them. CDR1 SGHTA and CDR2 FQGNSA come from the germline V gene. CDR3 region: CASSLNGGWTYEQYF. In DNA, the CDR3 is TGTGCCAGCAGCTTAAATGGCGGGTGGACCTACGAGCAGTACTTC.

This clonotype came up many times. The rearrangement uses TRBV28 and TRBJ1-2, with a weak D call TRBD1 (5 bases). The ends were cut back, 3 bases at V and 5 bases at J, with 13 bases in the middle. The germline V gene has CDR1 MDHEN and CDR2 SYDVKM. CDR3 length: 14 amino acids. The CDR3 DNA reads TGTGCCAGCAGTTTGGGACGGGCCCTATATGGCTACACCTTC. Its protein product is CASSLGRALYGYTF.

The CDR3 loop reads CASGTSGGAVDQFF. For the CDR3, the DNA is TGTGCCAGCGGGACTAGCGGGGGGGCTGTTGACCAGTTCTTC. The rearrangement uses TRBV4-2 and TRBJ2-1; 16 bases align to TRBD2. V was pared by 8 bases and J by 13 bases, with 8 bases of the junction left unmatched. CDR3 length equals 14 residues. Germline V CDR1 and CDR2: LGHNA, YNFKEQ.

This clonotype was counted at least ten times. The chain joins TRBV2 to TRBJ2-3; the match to TRBD1 covers 8 bases. Germline CDR1 is SNHLY and CDR2 is FYNNEI. The ends lost 4 bases at V and 2 bases at J; junction bases unmatched: 8. The CDR3 covers 16 residues. The CDR3 nucleotides are TGTGCCAGCAGTGGCCAGCAGGGGGCGATCACAGATACGCAGTATTTT. Its protein product is CASSGQQGAITDTQYF. Full variable domain (missing parts from reference TRBV2 and TRBJ2-3): EPEVTQTPSHQVTQMGQEVILRCVPISNHLYFYWYRQILGQKVEFLVSFYNNEISEKSEIFDDQFSVERPDGSNFTLKIRSTKLEDSAMYFCASSGQQGAITDTQYFGPGTRLTVL.

About this clonotype: The junction does not match germline at one end; this may be a read error. The rearrangement links TRBV24-1 to TRBJ1-2; tentative D call: TRBD1 (5 bases). The germline gives CDR1 KGHDR, CDR2 SFDVKD. This CDR3 is 14 amino acids long. The CDR3 region is CASSDSGLSYGYTF. The CDR3 nucleotides are TGTGCCAGCAGTGATTCGGGACTATCGTATGGCTACACCTTC.

This clonotype has more than one count but fewer than ten. The chain has TRBV19 and TRBJ1-2; tentatively, D is TRBD1 (5 bases). CDR3 length: 17 residues. Trimming pared 3 bases from V and 4 bases from J, leaving 21 bases between. The V gene's germline CDR1 is LNHDA and CDR2 SQIVND (reference sequence). CDR3 nucleotides: TGTGCCAGTAGTATCTCCTATGGACAAGCAGCACTCTATGGCTACACCTTC. Translation gives CASSISYGQAALYGYTF.

A remark on this clonotype: The CDR3 does not end in the conserved phenylalanine or tryptophan, so this is likely a read error. In nucleotides, the CDR3 is TGTGCCAGTCTGATACCGCATCAGCCCCAGCATGGT. Protein: CASLIPHQPQHG. The genes are TRBV6-2 or TRBV6-3 and TRBJ1-5; D remains ambiguous. Germline V gene data show CDR1 as MNHEY and CDR2 as SVGEGT. CDR3 size: 12 residues. Trimming cost V 9 bases and J 5 bases, with 11 bases left between them.

This clonotype has more than one count but fewer than ten. The chain uses TRBV2 and TRBJ1-3; D might be TRBD1 (5 bases). V lost 9 bases, J lost 1 base, and 10 bases lay in between. The CDR3 consists of 13 residues. Germline-derived CDR1 and CDR2 are SNHLY and FYNNEI. The CDR3 nucleotides read TGTGCCAGAAGAAGGGGATCTGGAAACACCATATATTTT. It specifies CARRRGSGNTIYF.

This clonotype was detected only a few times. The chain is built from TRBV6-6 and TRBJ2-1; 14 bases are shared with TRBD2. The CDR3 consists of 15 residues. V lost 2 bases, J lost 8 bases, and 2 bases stayed unmatched. Germline CDR1 reads MNHNY; CDR2 reads SVGAGI (reference sequence). In nucleotides, the CDR3 is TGTGCCAGCAGTTACGGGACTAGCGGGAGCGATGAGCAGTTCTTC. Translated: CASSYGTSGSDEQFF.

This clonotype was observed a handful of times. A much larger clone differs by one base, so this may be a read error. The chain uses TRBV4-1 and TRBJ2-3, with 9 bases that match TRBD1. Germline values: CDR1 MGHRA, CDR2 YSYEKL. There are 18 residues in the CDR3. The CDR3 region has the DNA TGCGCCAGCAGCCAAAAGTCACCGGGACAGGGACACACAAATACGCAGTATTTT. Translating it yields CASSQKSPGQGHTNTQYF.